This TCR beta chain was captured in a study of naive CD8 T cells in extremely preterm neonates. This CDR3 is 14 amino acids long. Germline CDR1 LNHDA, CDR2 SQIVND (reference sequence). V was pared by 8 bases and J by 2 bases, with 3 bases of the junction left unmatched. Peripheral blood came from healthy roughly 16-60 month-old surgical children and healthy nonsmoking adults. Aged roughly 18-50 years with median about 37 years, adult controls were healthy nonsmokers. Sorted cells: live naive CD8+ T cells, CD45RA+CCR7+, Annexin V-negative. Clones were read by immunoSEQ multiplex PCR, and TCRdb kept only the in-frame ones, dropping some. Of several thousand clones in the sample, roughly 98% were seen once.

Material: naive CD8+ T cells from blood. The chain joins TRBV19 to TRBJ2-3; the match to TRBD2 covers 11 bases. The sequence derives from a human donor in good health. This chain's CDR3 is CASQTSGNTDTQYF. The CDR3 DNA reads TGTGCCAGTCAGACTAGCGGGAACACAGATACGCAGTATTTT.